Below, 28 T cell receptor beta chains from the same sample are listed, as sequenced in a study of blood T cell repertoires in COVID-19 (dated by TCRdb to about 2020). Library generation was performed with the immunoSEQ multiplex PCR assay. Not all clones reach the TCRdb copy of this immuneACCESS table, which keeps in-frame sequences only. Checked studies attribute under half of the gap to unresolved V genes and leave the rest unexplained. The sample table contains roughly 180,000 clones; only one count was recorded for approximately 87% of them. The ten most abundant clones make up around 4.3% of the sample. The sample comprised PBMCs or T cells enriched from blood (not recorded which). These receptors were collected from a woman aged 45-60 years who had recovered from COVID-19.

The rearrangement links TRBV9 to TRBJ2-2; 7 positions agree with TRBD1. This CDR3 is built from 16 residues. With V trimmed by 4 bases and J by 1 base, 7 bases remained unmatched. Germline assignment: CDR1 SGDLS and CDR2 YYNGEE. The CDR3 is CASSLLQGENTGELFF. The CDR3 DNA is TGTGCCAGCAGCCTTCTCCAGGGGGAGAACACCGGGGAGCTGTTTTTT.

The chain combines TRBV3-1 (or the pseudogene TRBV3-2) with TRBJ2-3, with D maybe TRBD2 (5 bases). CDR3 size: 18 residues. Germline lookup yields CDR1 LGHDT and CDR2 YNNKEL (reference sequence). Trimming removed 1 base from V and 0 bases from J, with 17 bases in between. The CDR3 bases are TGTGCCAGCAGCCAAGGATTAGCGAAGCCCGTTAGCACAGATACGCAGTATTTT. It encodes CASSQGLAKPVSTDTQYF.

The rearrangement uses TRBV7-2 and TRBJ2-1; weak D call: TRBD1 (5 bases). The V gene's germline CDR1 is SGHTA and CDR2 FQGNSA. The V end was cut by 2 bases, the J end by 10 bases, with 18 bases between. The CDR3 has 15 residues. CDR3 DNA: TGTGCCAGCAGCTTAATGGTGGAAAGGGGTATCGAGCAGTTCTTC. As protein: CASSLMVERGIEQFF.

This chain joins TRBV5-1 and TRBJ2-2; the D gene is possibly TRBD1 (6 bases). This CDR3 has 16 residues. The V and J ends lost 2 bases and 5 bases respectively, with 16 bases between them. Germline assignment: CDR1 SGHRS and CDR2 YFSETQ. CDR3: CASSLNTPGETGELFF. As DNA, the CDR3 is TGCGCCAGCAGCTTAAACACACCAGGGGAAACCGGGGAGCTGTTTTTT. Filled out from reference TRBV5-1 and TRBJ2-2, the complete variable domain reads KAGVTQTPRYLIKTRGQQVTLSCSPISGHRSVSWYQQTPGQGLQFLFEYFSETQRNKGNFPGRFSGRQFSNSRSEMNVSTLELGDSALYLCASSLNTPGETGELFFGEGSRLTVL.

The rearrangement links TRBV18 to TRBJ1-6; 11 positions match TRBD1. The CDR3 length is 16 residues. Germline V gene lookup returns CDR1 KGHSH and CDR2 LQKENI. V lost 3 bases and J lost 5; bases outside the gene matches: 3. DNA of the CDR3: TGTGCCAGCTCACCGGGGACAGGGGGTCATAATTCACCCCTCCACTTT. Translating it yields CASSPGTGGHNSPLHF.

This sequence joins TRBV4-3 and TRBJ1-3, with 9 bases identical to TRBD1. Trimming cost V 4 bases and J 2 bases; bases outside gene matches: 3. The length of the CDR3 is 15 residues. CDR1 is LGHNA, CDR2 YSLEER, per germline. CDR3 loop: CASSLGTGTGNTIYF. The CDR3 DNA reads TGCGCCAGCAGCCTTGGGACAGGGACTGGAAACACCATATATTTT.

V and J are TRBV12-3 or TRBV12-4 and TRBJ2-1; 8 positions match TRBD2. CDR3 length: 11 amino acids. V lost 10 bases, J lost 6 bases, and 2 bases stayed unmatched. CDR3 residues: CATGGGNEQFF. CDR3 DNA sequence: TGTGCCACCGGGGGGGGCAATGAGCAGTTCTTC.

V and J are TRBV28 and TRBJ2-3; TRBD2 agrees at 8 bases. CDR1 MDHEN and CDR2 SYDVKM come from the germline V gene. V was clipped by 5 bases and J by 0 bases; unmatched bases: 4. This CDR3 comprises 15 residues. In DNA, the CDR3 is TGTGCCAGCAGTGATAGCGGGACTAGCACAGATACGCAGTATTTT. Its translation: CASSDSGTSTDTQYF.

DNA of the CDR3: TGCGCCAGCAGCTTCTCAGCCTCGGAGGGAGGCTACACCTTC. It translates to CASSFSASEGGYTF. This chain joins TRBV5-1 and TRBJ1-2; no definite D call. CDR3 size: 14 residues. Germline V gives CDR1 SGHRS, CDR2 YFSETQ. V shed 2 bases and J shed 8 bases, with 16 bases lying between them.

This rearrangement joins TRBV5-1 to TRBJ1-1; D uncertain. Trimming left V 4 bases short and J 6 bases short, with 13 bases between. This CDR3 is 13 amino acids long. Germline lookup yields CDR1 SGHRS and CDR2 YFSETQ. The CDR3: CASSPRARAEAFF. CDR3 DNA: TGCGCCAGCAGCCCGCGGGCCCGGGCTGAAGCTTTCTTT.

Worth noting for this clone: The sample carries other DNA sequences with the same CDR3. V usage is TRBV19 and J usage is TRBJ1-1; D is ambiguous. Trimming cost V 6 bases and J 1 base, with 6 bases left between them. Germline loops: CDR1 LNHDA, CDR2 SQIVND (reference sequence). The CDR3 length is 12 residues. The CDR3 coding sequence is TGTGCCAGTAGCGTGCGGAACACTGAAGCTTTCTTT. It yields the protein CASSVRNTEAFF.

The rearrangement links TRBV6-5 to TRBJ1-6; D not resolved. The V end was cut by 8 bases, the J end by 0 bases, with 8 bases between. CDR3 size: 14 residues. Germline CDR1 reads MNHEY; CDR2 reads SVGAGI. The CDR3 bases are TGTGCCAGCGCCTCACTCTCCTATAATTCACCCCTCCACTTT. Its translation is CASASLSYNSPLHF.

This rearrangement joins TRBV5-1 to TRBJ2-1, with TRBD2 matching over 9 bases. Trimming at V came to 0 bases and at J to 4 bases, leaving 5 bases not matched to a gene. The CDR3 consists of 16 residues. Germline assignment: CDR1 SGHRS and CDR2 YFSETQ. CDR3 loop: CASSLGLAVSYNEQFF. The DNA for the CDR3 is TGCGCCAGCAGCTTGGGACTAGCGGTTTCATACAATGAGCAGTTCTTC.

This clone has a single count. V and J are TRBV4-1 and TRBJ2-3; D might be TRBD1 (7 bases). Trimming removed 6 bases from V and 5 bases from J, with 12 bases in between. The CDR3 consists of 13 residues. The germline CDR1 and CDR2 sequences are MGHRA and YSYEKL. The CDR3 bases are TGCGCCAGCAGGCGGGACAGCTTAGATACGCAGTATTTT. The encoded protein is CASRRDSLDTQYF.

The chain joins TRBV29-1 to TRBJ1-4; TRBD1 is a possible D gene (5 bases). Trimming took 7 bases from V and 11 from J, leaving 23 bases between them. CDR3 size: 14 residues. Germline values: CDR1 SQVTM, CDR2 ANQGSEA. The CDR3 nucleotides are TGCAGCGCGAGGGGAGGGCCTCCGTACCCTAAACTGTTTTTT. It translates to CSARGGPPYPKLFF. The full variable domain, with the rest looked up from reference TRBV29-1 and TRBJ1-4, is SAVISQKPSRDICQRGTSLTIQCQVDSQVTMMFWYRQQPGQSLTLIATANQGSEATYESGFVIDKFPISRPNLTFSTLTVSNMSPEDSSIYLCSARGGPPYPKLFFGSGTQLSVL.

The chain has TRBV7-2 and TRBJ2-1, with no clear D. The germline V gene has CDR1 SGHTA and CDR2 FQGNSA. The CDR3 is 13 amino acids. V was trimmed by 5 bases and J by 4 bases, leaving 9 bases between them. The CDR3 protein is CASSVLRYNEQFF. Written as DNA, the CDR3 is TGTGCCAGCAGCGTTCTTCGGTACAATGAGCAGTTCTTC.

This clone was recorded a few times. The chain combines TRBV5-1 with TRBJ2-5, with 8 bases aligning to TRBD1. This CDR3 is 16 amino acids long. CDR1 and CDR2 (germline): SGHRS, YFSETQ. The trim removed 4 bases at V and 1 base at J, leaving 9 bases unmatched. The CDR3 spells CASSGSGQGRQETQYF. The CDR3 DNA is TGCGCCAGCAGCGGATCCGGACAGGGCCGCCAAGAGACCCAGTACTTC.

This chain joins TRBV30 and TRBJ2-1; 10 bases align to TRBD2. The V segment lost 5 bases and the J segment 7 bases; nucleotides outside the gene matches: 11. CDR1 and CDR2 from the germline V gene are GTSNPN and SVGIG (reference sequence). CDR3 size: 15 residues. The DNA for the CDR3 is TGTGCCTGGCAGCCTCTAGCGGGGGCCGAGAATGAGCAGTTCTTC. Encoded protein: CAWQPLAGAENEQFF.

The rearrangement uses TRBV14 and TRBJ2-7; 7 nucleotides agree with TRBD1. With V trimmed by 5 bases and J by 4 bases, 5 bases remained unmatched. The CDR3 runs to 13 residues. Germline assignment: CDR1 SGHDN and CDR2 FVKESK. The CDR3 DNA is TGTGCCAGCAGCGGACCACAGGGGTACGAGCAGTACGTC. Translating it yields CASSGPQGYEQYV.

The rearrangement links TRBV13 to TRBJ2-5, with 7 positions matching TRBD1. CDR1 and CDR2 from the germline V gene are PRHDT and FYEKMQ (reference sequence). This CDR3 is 13 amino acids long. The ends lost 6 bases at V and 5 bases at J; junction bases unmatched: 6. CDR3 residues: CASRRGGTETQYF. The CDR3 region has the DNA TGTGCCAGCAGAAGAGGGGGCACGGAGACCCAGTACTTC.

This chain uses TRBV5-1 with TRBJ1-4, with 7 bases identical to TRBD1. Germline values: CDR1 SGHRS, CDR2 YFSETQ. Unmatched junction bases numbered 2, after V lost 0 bases and J lost 6 bases. The CDR3 loop spans 14 amino acids. In DNA form, the CDR3 reads TGCGCCAGCAGCTTGGCAGGGGGTGATGAAAAACTGTTTTTT. Residues: CASSLAGGDEKLFF.

V gene TRBV10-3 combines with J gene TRBJ2-5, with D perhaps TRBD2 (6 bases). This CDR3 contains 16 residues. V was pared by 0 bases and J by 2 bases, with 13 bases between. From germline, CDR1 is ENHRY and CDR2 SYGVKD. The CDR3, as DNA: TGTGCCATCAGTGAGTCGAATCCCGGGGGTCAAGAGACCCAGTACTTC. Protein sequence: CAISESNPGGQETQYF.

The chain joins TRBV3-1 (or the pseudogene TRBV3-2) to TRBJ1-3; 7 bases fit TRBD1. The CDR3 runs 16 residues. Germline lookup yields CDR1 LGHDT and CDR2 YNNKEL (reference sequence). Trimming removed 4 bases from V and 0 bases from J; junction bases left unmatched: 6. The CDR3 protein is CASSRTGISSGNTIYF. DNA of the CDR3: TGTGCCAGCAGCCGGACAGGAATCAGCTCTGGAAACACCATATATTTT.

The V call is TRBV2, the J call TRBJ2-3; 9 bases are shared with TRBD1. After removal of 6 bases from V and 5 bases from J, the junction contained 6 bases not matched to a gene. Germline assignment: CDR1 SNHLY and CDR2 FYNNEI. CDR3 length: 14 amino acids. In DNA form, the CDR3 reads TGTGCCAGCAGAAGAACAGGGGGCATAGATACGCAGTATTTT. Its protein product is CASRRTGGIDTQYF.

A few counts support this clone. The rearrangement links TRBV29-1 to TRBJ2-7; TRBD2 matches 8 bases. CDR3 length: 16 amino acids. Per the germline V gene, CDR1 is SQVTM and CDR2 is ANQGSEA. V dropped 6 bases and J dropped 0; count of bases not matched to a gene: 13. CDR3 loop: CSVVPSTSGPSYEQYV. CDR3 DNA: TGCAGCGTGGTCCCCTCTACTAGCGGACCCTCCTACGAGCAGTACGTC.

V is TRBV3-1 (or the pseudogene TRBV3-2) and J is TRBJ2-7; 8 nucleotides match TRBD1. Germline V gene sequence: CDR1 LGHDT, CDR2 YNNKEL (reference sequence). There are 11 residues in the CDR3. This chain's CDR3 is CASSPWTGLSV. The CDR3 DNA reads TGTGCCAGCAGCCCATGGACAGGGCTGTCAGTC.

The chain recombines TRBV11-2 with TRBJ2-1, with TRBD2 matching 7 bases. J gave up 7 bases and V 5 bases, and 14 bases lay outside the gene matches. The CDR3 contains 16 residues. Germline loops: CDR1 SGHAT, CDR2 FQNNGV. This CDR3 reads CASSPRGAGARNEQFF. CDR3 coding DNA: TGTGCCAGCAGCCCTAGAGGGGCGGGAGCGAGGAATGAGCAGTTCTTC.

The chain couples TRBV28 to TRBJ1-5; TRBD1 agrees at 8 bases. Germline lookup yields CDR1 MDHEN and CDR2 SYDVKM. The CDR3 has 14 residues. With V trimmed by 4 bases and J by 6 bases, 5 bases remained unmatched. The CDR3 sequence: CASSWTGTAQPQHF. CDR3 coding DNA: TGTGCCAGCAGTTGGACAGGGACAGCTCAGCCCCAGCATTTT. Complete variable domain (other parts from reference TRBV28 and TRBJ1-5): DVKVTQSSRYLVKRTGEKVFLECVQDMDHENMFWYRQDPGLGLRLIYFSYDVKMKEKGDIPEGYSVSREKKERFSLILESASTNQTSMYLCASSWTGTAQPQHFGDGTRLSIL.